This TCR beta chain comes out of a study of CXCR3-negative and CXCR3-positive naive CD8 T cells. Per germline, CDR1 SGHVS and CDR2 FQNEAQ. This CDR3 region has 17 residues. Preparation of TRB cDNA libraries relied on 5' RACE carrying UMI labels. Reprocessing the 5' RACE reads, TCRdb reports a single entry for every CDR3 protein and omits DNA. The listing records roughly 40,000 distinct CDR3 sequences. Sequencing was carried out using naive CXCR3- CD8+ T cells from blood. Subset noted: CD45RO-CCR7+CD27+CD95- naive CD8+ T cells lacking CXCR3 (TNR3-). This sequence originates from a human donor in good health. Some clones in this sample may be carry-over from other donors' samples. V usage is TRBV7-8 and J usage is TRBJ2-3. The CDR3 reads CASSLAPRITLTDTQYF. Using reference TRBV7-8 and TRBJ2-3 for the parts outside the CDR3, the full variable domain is GAGVSQSPRYKVAKRGQDVALRCDPISGHVSLFWYQQALGQGPEFLTYFQNEAQLDKSGLPSDRFFAERPEGSVSTLKIQRTQQEDSAVYLCASSLAPRITLTDTQYFGPGTRLTVL.